This is a list of T cell receptor beta chains from one sample in a study of vaccination and CD4 T cells after COVID-19. In TCRdb, the PCR reads were re-called with MiXCR into one record per CDR3 protein. This sample carries some 4,400 distinct CDR3 sequences, 21% of them seen once, and the ten largest clones take around 49%. Their recognized antigens are unknown. Material: CD4+ T cells from blood, cultured in vitro, obtained after SARS-CoV-2 vaccination. These receptors were taken from a human donor who had recovered from COVID-19. The CDR3 runs from the conserved cysteine through the conserved F or W. The order of the fields is V gene, D gene, clone size, J gene, CDR3 DNA, CDR3 protein. D genes are given only for firm matches. For some rows the clone size is stated as once, few or many, or as a class when expanded; others skip it.

V gene: TRBV20-1; D gene: -; clone size: -; J gene: TRBJ2-1; CDR3 DNA: TGCAGTGCTGGGCGACATTTGGGACACTCGTGGGGCAATGAGCAGTTCTTC; CDR3 protein: CSAGRHLGHSWGNEQFF
V gene: TRBV7-2; D gene: TRBD1; clone size: few; J gene: TRBJ1-1; CDR3 DNA: TGTGCCAGCAGCTTCGGGACAGGGGTAACTGAAGCTTTCTTT; CDR3 protein: CASSFGTGVTEAFF
V gene: TRBV10-2; D gene: -; clone size: -; J gene: TRBJ1-2; CDR3 DNA: TGCGCCAGCAGTACGGGGGTTAACTATGGCTACACCTTC; CDR3 protein: CASSTGVNYGYTF
V gene: TRBV7-2; D gene: -; clone size: -; J gene: TRBJ2-6; CDR3 DNA: TGTGCCAGCAGCTTCTGGGTCTCGAACTCTGGGGCCAACGTCCTGACTTTC; CDR3 protein: CASSFWVSNSGANVLTF
V gene: TRBV7-3; D gene: -; clone size: -; J gene: TRBJ1-1; CDR3 DNA: TGTGCCAGCAGCTTAAGTCATCTAAGGAACACTGAAGCTTTCTTT; CDR3 protein: CASSLSHLRNTEAFF
V gene: TRBV7-9; D gene: -; clone size: medium-sized; J gene: TRBJ2-7; CDR3 DNA: TGTGCCAGCAGCCAGGGCACTTACGAGCAGTACTTC; CDR3 protein: CASSQGTYEQYF
V gene: TRBV6-1; D gene: -; clone size: -; J gene: TRBJ1-5; CDR3 DNA: TGTGCCAGCAGTGATCAGAGAAACAATCAGCCCCAGCATTTT; CDR3 protein: CASSDQRNNQPQHF
V gene: TRBV6-1; D gene: -; clone size: -; J gene: TRBJ2-4; CDR3 DNA: TGTGCCAGCAGCGACCGAAGGGGAGAGCACATTCAGTACTTC; CDR3 protein: CASSDRRGEHIQYF
V gene: TRBV6-1; D gene: -; clone size: -; J gene: TRBJ1-6; CDR3 DNA: TGTGCCAGCAACTACTTATCAGCCACTACAATTGCTAATTCACCCCTCCACTTT; CDR3 protein: CASNYLSATTIANSPLHF
V gene: TRBV18; D gene: -; clone size: once; J gene: TRBJ1-6; CDR3 DNA: TGTGCCAGCCGAGAACCAGGGATGAATTCACCCCTCCACTTT; CDR3 protein: CASREPGMNSPLHF
V gene: TRBV4-1; D gene: -; clone size: few; J gene: TRBJ1-2; CDR3 DNA: TGCGCCAGCAGCCAAGGGGGCCGGGGGCCTGGTGGCTACACCTTC; CDR3 protein: CASSQGGRGPGGYTF
V gene: TRBV20-1; D gene: TRBD1; clone size: medium-sized; J gene: TRBJ1-2; CDR3 DNA: TGCAGTGCTGGGGGGGGACAGGGGCGCCATGGCTACACCTTC; CDR3 protein: CSAGGGQGRHGYTF
V gene: TRBV20-1; D gene: TRBD2; clone size: medium-sized; J gene: TRBJ2-5; CDR3 DNA: TGCAGTGCTAAAGCGGGGGAAGTAACCCAGTACTTC; CDR3 protein: CSAKAGEVTQYF
V gene: TRBV21-1; D gene: -; clone size: -; J gene: TRBJ2-3; CDR3 DNA: TGTGCCAGCAGCAAAGGATACGTGACACGCACAGATACGCAGTATTTT; CDR3 protein: CASSKGYVTRTDTQYF
V gene: TRBV20-1; D gene: -; clone size: -; J gene: TRBJ2-4; CDR3 DNA: TGCAGTGCTAGGTTACCCGGGGCGGGCAAAAACATTCAGTACTTC; CDR3 protein: CSARLPGAGKNIQYF
V gene: TRBV19; D gene: -; clone size: few; J gene: TRBJ1-5; CDR3 DNA: TGTGCCAGCCGCGATGGCAGGGTTAGCAATCAGCCCCAGCATTTT; CDR3 protein: CASRDGRVSNQPQHF
V gene: TRBV7-6; D gene: -; clone size: -; J gene: TRBJ1-2; CDR3 DNA: TGTGCCAGCAGCTTAGTGGGGGAAATCCCATTTTGGAAGGGGGACTATGGCTACACCTTC; CDR3 protein: CASSLVGEIPFWKGDYGYTF
V gene: TRBV27; D gene: -; clone size: many; J gene: TRBJ1-2; CDR3 DNA: TGTGCCAGCAGGGGGGGGAGTTGGGCGTATAACTATGGCTACACCTTC; CDR3 protein: CASRGGSWAYNYGYTF
V gene: TRBV19; D gene: -; clone size: few; J gene: TRBJ2-3; CDR3 DNA: TGTGCCAGTGCCGACTGGCCTCATACGCAGTATTTT; CDR3 protein: CASADWPHTQYF
V gene: TRBV27; D gene: -; clone size: few; J gene: TRBJ1-1; CDR3 DNA: TGTGCCAGCAGTTTCTCTTCGGGGGGCACTGAAGCTTTCTTT; CDR3 protein: CASSFSSGGTEAFF
V gene: TRBV18; D gene: TRBD2; clone size: -; J gene: TRBJ2-7; CDR3 DNA: TGTGCCAGCTCACCCAGAAACGGGGGGTTCGACTACGAGCAGTACTTC; CDR3 protein: CASSPRNGGFDYEQYF
V gene: TRBV28; D gene: -; clone size: medium-sized; J gene: TRBJ2-5; CDR3 DNA: TGTGCCAGCAGTCTTGCGGTCAACCAGTACTTC; CDR3 protein: CASSLAVNQYF
V gene: TRBV27; D gene: -; clone size: medium-sized; J gene: TRBJ2-7; CDR3 DNA: TGTGCCAGCAGTCCCTGGGACGGACGAACCCCCGAGCAGTACTTC; CDR3 protein: CASSPWDGRTPEQYF
V gene: TRBV20-1; D gene: -; clone size: medium-sized; J gene: TRBJ2-7; CDR3 DNA: TGCAGTGCTACTCGCGCCTCCAGCTCCTACGAGCAGTACTTC; CDR3 protein: CSATRASSSYEQYF
V gene: TRBV2; D gene: TRBD2; clone size: -; J gene: TRBJ2-7; CDR3 DNA: TGTGCCAGCAGTGAGGAGGGACTAGCTCTGGAGCAGTACTTC; CDR3 protein: CASSEEGLALEQYF
V gene: TRBV27; D gene: -; clone size: medium-sized; J gene: TRBJ2-7; CDR3 DNA: TGTGCCAGCAGTTGCCGGGCCAAAGGGGGCTACGAGCAGTACTTC; CDR3 protein: CASSCRAKGGYEQYF
V gene: TRBV5-8; D gene: -; clone size: -; J gene: TRBJ2-7; CDR3 DNA: TGTGCCAGCAGCTTGTGGCACTCCTACGAGCAGTACTTC; CDR3 protein: CASSLWHSYEQYF
V gene: TRBV5-4; D gene: -; clone size: few; J gene: TRBJ2-7; CDR3 DNA: TGTGCCAGCAGCTTGGAGCCCCAGGGGAGAACCTACGAGCAGTACTTC; CDR3 protein: CASSLEPQGRTYEQYF
V gene: TRBV19; D gene: TRBD2; clone size: few; J gene: TRBJ2-1; CDR3 DNA: TGTGCCAGTACCCGGGGGGGGGACTACAATGAGCAGTTCTTC; CDR3 protein: CASTRGGDYNEQFF
V gene: TRBV5-1; D gene: -; clone size: few; J gene: TRBJ2-7; CDR3 DNA: TGCGCCAGCAGTCCTGACAGGTTCCCCTACGAGCAGTACTTC; CDR3 protein: CASSPDRFPYEQYF
V gene: TRBV27; D gene: TRBD1; clone size: -; J gene: TRBJ2-4; CDR3 DNA: TGTGCCAGCAGTCACCGGGGACAGGGGATAGTTTGGGCCAAAAACATTCAGTACTTC; CDR3 protein: CASSHRGQGIVWAKNIQYF
V gene: TRBV6-2/TRBV6-3; D gene: -; clone size: few; J gene: TRBJ1-2; CDR3 DNA: TGTGCCAGCAGCGGAGGGGAGACCTATGGCTACACCTTC; CDR3 protein: CASSGGETYGYTF
V gene: TRBV27; D gene: -; clone size: few; J gene: TRBJ2-5; CDR3 DNA: TGTGCCAGCAGCACAACCTCATACGGGCAAGAGACCCAGTACTTC; CDR3 protein: CASSTTSYGQETQYF
V gene: TRBV20-1; D gene: -; clone size: many; J gene: TRBJ1-1; CDR3 DNA: TGCAGTGCTAGCCCCCCCGGCAGGGTCACTGAAGCTTTCTTT; CDR3 protein: CSASPPGRVTEAFF
V gene: TRBV7-2; D gene: -; clone size: medium-sized; J gene: TRBJ2-1; CDR3 DNA: TGTGCCAGCAGCTTGAACACGGTTGTGCAGTTCTTC; CDR3 protein: CASSLNTVVQFF
V gene: TRBV28; D gene: -; clone size: -; J gene: TRBJ1-1; CDR3 DNA: TGTGCCAGCAGTTTATCTCAGACGGGGGAAGCTTTCTTT; CDR3 protein: CASSLSQTGEAFF
V gene: TRBV20-1; D gene: -; clone size: medium-sized; J gene: TRBJ2-7; CDR3 DNA: TGCAGTGCTGGAAGGACATCCGCCTACGAGCAGTACTTC; CDR3 protein: CSAGRTSAYEQYF
V gene: TRBV20-1; D gene: TRBD2; clone size: medium-sized; J gene: TRBJ2-3; CDR3 DNA: TGCAGTGCTCGCACTAGCGGGGCAAGTACAGATACGCAGTATTTT; CDR3 protein: CSARTSGASTDTQYF
V gene: TRBV20-1; D gene: -; clone size: medium-sized; J gene: TRBJ1-5; CDR3 DNA: TGCAGTGCTCAACAGGGCTGGGGAAATCAGCCCCAGCATTTT; CDR3 protein: CSAQQGWGNQPQHF
V gene: TRBV20-1; D gene: -; clone size: medium-sized; J gene: TRBJ2-3; CDR3 DNA: TGCAGTGCCCCCCCGGGATGGGCAGATACGCAGTATTTT; CDR3 protein: CSAPPGWADTQYF
V gene: TRBV6-5; D gene: -; clone size: -; J gene: TRBJ2-7; CDR3 DNA: TGTGCCAGCAGTTCTATACAGGGTAGGGACGAGCAGTACTTC; CDR3 protein: CASSSIQGRDEQYF
V gene: TRBV7-8; D gene: TRBD1; clone size: medium-sized; J gene: TRBJ1-2; CDR3 DNA: TGTGCCACTATATCCAGGGGGGCTCAGGGCTATGGCTACACCTTC; CDR3 protein: CATISRGAQGYGYTF
V gene: TRBV7-3; D gene: TRBD2; clone size: many; J gene: TRBJ2-1; CDR3 DNA: TGTGCCAGCAGCTCCCGTAGCGGGGGGGCGGGGGAGCAGTTCTTC; CDR3 protein: CASSSRSGGAGEQFF
V gene: TRBV5-4; D gene: -; clone size: medium-sized; J gene: TRBJ1-2; CDR3 DNA: TGTGCCAGCAGCTTGAGGTCCAGCTTGTTTAACTATGGCTACACCTTC; CDR3 protein: CASSLRSSLFNYGYTF